This T cell receptor beta chain was identified during a study of human T cells and chemical hapten exposure. Study-wide background: Slight differences in pooled library volume were the main source of varying TCR yields across samples. Broader study findings: No shift was seen in TCRs above 1 in 1000 frequency with DPC sensitization.

This clonotype showed up many times. Its specificity is not known. V was clipped by 5 bases and J by 3 bases, with 9 bases between them. Germline V gene data show CDR1 as ENHRY and CDR2 as SYGVKD. The CDR3 extends over 13 amino acids. Extraction of total RNA was performed on unfractionated whole blood. Within the library, unique molecular identifiers were attached to each individual cDNA molecule. In the original analysis: A typical sample had some 95,000 TCRs, with about 23,224 to 700,000 overall. TCRdb reprocessed the reads with MiXCR, giving one entry per CDR3 protein. These V and J calls originate from TCRdb's pipeline instead of the authors' own analysis. The table includes around 120,000 distinct CDR3 sequences, approximately 9% detected once.

J is TRBJ2-3 and V is TRBV10-3; D unclear. The TCR was taken from a human donor in good health. Some clones in this sample may be carry-over from other donors' samples. The sequenced material came from whole blood. The CDR3 DNA reads as TGTGCCATCAGTCCCGACGGTACAGATACGCAGTATTTT. This gives the protein CAISPDGTDTQYF.